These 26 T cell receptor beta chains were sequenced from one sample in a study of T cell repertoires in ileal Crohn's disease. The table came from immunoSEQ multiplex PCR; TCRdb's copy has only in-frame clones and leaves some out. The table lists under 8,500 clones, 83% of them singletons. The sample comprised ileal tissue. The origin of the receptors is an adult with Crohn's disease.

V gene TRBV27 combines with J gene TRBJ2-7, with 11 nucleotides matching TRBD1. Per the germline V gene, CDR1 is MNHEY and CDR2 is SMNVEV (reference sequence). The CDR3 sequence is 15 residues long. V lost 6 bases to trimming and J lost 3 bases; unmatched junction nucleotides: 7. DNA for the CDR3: TGTGCCAGCAGCTCGTTAGGGACAGGGGGCTACGAGCAGTACTTC. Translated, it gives CASSSLGTGGYEQYF.

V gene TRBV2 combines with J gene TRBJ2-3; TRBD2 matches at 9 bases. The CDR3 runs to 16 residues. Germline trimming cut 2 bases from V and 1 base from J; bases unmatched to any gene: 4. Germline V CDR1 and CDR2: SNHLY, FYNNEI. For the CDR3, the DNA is TGTGCCAGCAGTGAAAGGGCTAGCGGGGGCACAGATACGCAGTATTTT. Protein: CASSERASGGTDTQYF. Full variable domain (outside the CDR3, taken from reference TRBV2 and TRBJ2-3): EPEVTQTPSHQVTQMGQEVILRCVPISNHLYFYWYRQILGQKVEFLVSFYNNEISEKSEIFDDQFSVERPDGSNFTLKIRSTKLEDSAMYFCASSERASGGTDTQYFGPGTRLTVL.

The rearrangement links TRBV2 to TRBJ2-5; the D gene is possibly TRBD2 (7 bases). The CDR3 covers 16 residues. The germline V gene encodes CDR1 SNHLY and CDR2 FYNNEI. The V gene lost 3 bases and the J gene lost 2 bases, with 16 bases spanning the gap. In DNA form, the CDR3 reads TGTGCCAGCAGTGAGGACCGTGGGGGGGCGCAAGAGACCCAGTACTTC. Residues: CASSEDRGGAQETQYF.

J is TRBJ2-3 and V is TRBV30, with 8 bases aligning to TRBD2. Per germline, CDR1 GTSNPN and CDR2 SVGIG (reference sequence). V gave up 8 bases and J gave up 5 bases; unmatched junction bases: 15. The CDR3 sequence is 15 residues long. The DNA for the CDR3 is TGTGCCGCAGAATTGAGCGGGAGTGCGGGAGATACGCAGTATTTT. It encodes CAAELSGSAGDTQYF.

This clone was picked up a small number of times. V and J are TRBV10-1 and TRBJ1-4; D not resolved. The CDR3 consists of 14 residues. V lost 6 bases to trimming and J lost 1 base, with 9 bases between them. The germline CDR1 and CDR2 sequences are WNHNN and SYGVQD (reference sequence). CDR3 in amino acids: CASSTGETNEKLFF. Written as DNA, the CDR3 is TGCGCCAGCAGCACGGGAGAAACTAATGAAAAACTGTTTTTT.

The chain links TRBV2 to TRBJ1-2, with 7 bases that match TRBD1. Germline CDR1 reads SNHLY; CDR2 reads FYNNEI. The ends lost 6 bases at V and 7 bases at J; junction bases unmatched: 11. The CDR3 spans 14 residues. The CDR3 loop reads CASRGSGQSFGYTF. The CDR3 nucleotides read TGTGCCAGCAGGGGTTCGGGACAGTCATTTGGCTACACCTTC.

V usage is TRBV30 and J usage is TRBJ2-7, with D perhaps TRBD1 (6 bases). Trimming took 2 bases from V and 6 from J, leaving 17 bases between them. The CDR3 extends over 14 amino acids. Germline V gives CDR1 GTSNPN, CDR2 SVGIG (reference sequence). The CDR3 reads CAWSRYGTHPEQYF. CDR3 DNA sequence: TGTGCCTGGAGTCGTTACGGGACACACCCCGAGCAGTACTTC.

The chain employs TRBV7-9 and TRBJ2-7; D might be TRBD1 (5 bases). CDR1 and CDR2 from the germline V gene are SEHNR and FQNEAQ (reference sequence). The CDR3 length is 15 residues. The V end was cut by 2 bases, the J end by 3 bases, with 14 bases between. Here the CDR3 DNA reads TGTGCCAGCAGCTTATGGTACGGACAAAACTACGAGCAGTACTTC. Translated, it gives CASSLWYGQNYEQYF. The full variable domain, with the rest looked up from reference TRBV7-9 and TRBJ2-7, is DTGVSQNPRHKITKRGQNVTFRCDPISEHNRLYWYRQTLGQGPEFLTYFQNEAQLEKSRLLSDRFSAERPKGSFSTLEIQRTEQGDSAMYLCASSLWYGQNYEQYFGPGTRLTVT.

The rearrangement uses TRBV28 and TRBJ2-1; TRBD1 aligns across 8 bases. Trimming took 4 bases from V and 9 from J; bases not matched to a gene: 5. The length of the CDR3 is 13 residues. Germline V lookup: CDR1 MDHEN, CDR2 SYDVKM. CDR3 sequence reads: CASSSTGVGEQFF. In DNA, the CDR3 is TGTGCCAGCAGTTCGACAGGGGTGGGTGAGCAGTTCTTC.

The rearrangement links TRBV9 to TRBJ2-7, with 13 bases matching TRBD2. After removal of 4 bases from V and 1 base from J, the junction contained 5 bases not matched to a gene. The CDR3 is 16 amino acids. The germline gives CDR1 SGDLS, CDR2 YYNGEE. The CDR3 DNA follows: TGTGCCAGCAGCCCTCAGGGACTAGCGGGATCCTACGAGCAGTACTTC. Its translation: CASSPQGLAGSYEQYF.

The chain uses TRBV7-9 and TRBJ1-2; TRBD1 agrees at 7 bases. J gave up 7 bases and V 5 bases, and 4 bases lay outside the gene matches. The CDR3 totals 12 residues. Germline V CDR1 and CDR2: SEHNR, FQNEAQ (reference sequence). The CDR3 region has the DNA TGTGCCAGCAGCGTCTCAGGGGGTGGCTACACCTTC. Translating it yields CASSVSGGGYTF.

DNA for the CDR3: TGTGCCAGCAGCCAAGGGCGAGGACAGGGGAACACTGAAGCTTTCTTT. It codes for CASSQGRGQGNTEAFF. V gene TRBV4-2 combines with J gene TRBJ1-1, with 8 bases lining up with TRBD1. CDR1 and CDR2 (germline): LGHNA, YNFKEQ. J lost 1 base, V lost 1 base, and 5 bases had no gene match. The CDR3 has 16 amino acids.

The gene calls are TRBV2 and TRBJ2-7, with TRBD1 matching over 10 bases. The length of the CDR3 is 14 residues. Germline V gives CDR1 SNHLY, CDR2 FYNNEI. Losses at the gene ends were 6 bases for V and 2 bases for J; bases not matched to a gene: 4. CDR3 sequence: CASRPGQGAYEQYF. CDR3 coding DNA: TGTGCCAGCAGACCCGGACAGGGGGCCTACGAGCAGTACTTC.

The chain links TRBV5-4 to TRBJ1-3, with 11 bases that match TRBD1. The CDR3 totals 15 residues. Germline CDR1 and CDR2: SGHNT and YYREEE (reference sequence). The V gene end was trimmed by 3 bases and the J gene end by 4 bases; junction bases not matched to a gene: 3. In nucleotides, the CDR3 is TGTGCCAGCAGCTCGGGACAGGGGGACGGAAACACCATATATTTT. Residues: CASSSGQGDGNTIYF.

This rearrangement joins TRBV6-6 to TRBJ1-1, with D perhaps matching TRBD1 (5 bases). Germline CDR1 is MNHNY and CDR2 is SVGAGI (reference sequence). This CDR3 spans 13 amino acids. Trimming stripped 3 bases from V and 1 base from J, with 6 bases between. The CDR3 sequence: CASSYGQNTEAFF. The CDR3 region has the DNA TGTGCCAGCAGTTATGGACAGAACACTGAAGCTTTCTTT.

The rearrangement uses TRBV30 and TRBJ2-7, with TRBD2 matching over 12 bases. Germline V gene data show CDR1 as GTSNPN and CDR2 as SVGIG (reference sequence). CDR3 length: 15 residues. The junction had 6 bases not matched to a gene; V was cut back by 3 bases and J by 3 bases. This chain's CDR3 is CAWRQTSGRDYEQYF. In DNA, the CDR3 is TGTGCCTGGAGGCAGACTAGCGGGAGAGACTACGAGCAGTACTTC.

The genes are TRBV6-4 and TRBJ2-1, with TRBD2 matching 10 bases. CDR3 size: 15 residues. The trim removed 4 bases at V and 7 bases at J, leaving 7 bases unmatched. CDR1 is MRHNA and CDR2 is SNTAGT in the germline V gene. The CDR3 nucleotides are TGTGCCAGCAGTGCCGCTAGCGGGAGTGGGAATGAGCAGTTCTTC. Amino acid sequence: CASSAASGSGNEQFF.

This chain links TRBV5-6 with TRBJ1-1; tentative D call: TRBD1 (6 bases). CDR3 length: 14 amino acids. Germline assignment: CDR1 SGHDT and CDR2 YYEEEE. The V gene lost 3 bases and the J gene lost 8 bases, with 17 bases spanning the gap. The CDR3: CASSSYREHLEAFF. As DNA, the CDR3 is TGTGCCAGCAGCTCGTACAGGGAGCATCTGGAAGCTTTCTTT. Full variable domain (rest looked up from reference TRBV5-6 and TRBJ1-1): DAGVTQSPTHLIKTRGQQVTLRCSPKSGHDTVSWYQQALGQGPQFIFQYYEEEERQRGNFPDRFSGHQFPNYSSELNVNALLLGDSALYLCASSSYREHLEAFFGQGTRLTVV.

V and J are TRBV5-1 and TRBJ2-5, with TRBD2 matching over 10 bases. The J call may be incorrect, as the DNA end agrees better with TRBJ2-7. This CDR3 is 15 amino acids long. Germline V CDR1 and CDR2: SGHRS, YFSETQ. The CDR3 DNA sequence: TGCGCCAGCAGCCTCGGGACTAGCGACGCCTACGAGCAGTACTTC. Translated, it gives CASSLGTSDAYEQYF.

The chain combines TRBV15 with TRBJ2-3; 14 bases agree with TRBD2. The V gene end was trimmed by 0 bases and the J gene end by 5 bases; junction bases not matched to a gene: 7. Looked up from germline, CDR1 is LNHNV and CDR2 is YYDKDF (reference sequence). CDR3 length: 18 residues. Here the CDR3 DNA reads TGTGCCACCAGCAGAGAGGGGACTAGCGGGAGCCTGAGAGATACGCAGTATTTT. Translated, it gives CATSREGTSGSLRDTQYF.

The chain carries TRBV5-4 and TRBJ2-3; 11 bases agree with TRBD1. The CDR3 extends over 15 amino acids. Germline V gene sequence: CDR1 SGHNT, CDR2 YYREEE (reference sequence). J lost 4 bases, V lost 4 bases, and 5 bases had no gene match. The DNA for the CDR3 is TGTGCCAGCAGCCGGGACAGGGGGTTCGCAGATACGCAGTATTTT. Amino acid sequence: CASSRDRGFADTQYF. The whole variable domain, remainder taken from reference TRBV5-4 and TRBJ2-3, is ETGVTQSPTHLIKTRGQQVTLRCSSQSGHNTVSWYQQALGQGPQFIFQYYREEENGRGNFPPRFSGLQFPNYSSELNVNALELDDSALYLCASSRDRGFADTQYFGPGTRLTVL.

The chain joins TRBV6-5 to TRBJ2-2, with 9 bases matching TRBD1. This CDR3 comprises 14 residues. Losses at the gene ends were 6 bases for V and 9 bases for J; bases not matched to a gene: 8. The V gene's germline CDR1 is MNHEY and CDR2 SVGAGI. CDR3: CASRPGQGIRELFF. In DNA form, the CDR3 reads TGTGCCAGCAGACCGGGACAGGGCATCCGGGAGCTGTTTTTT.

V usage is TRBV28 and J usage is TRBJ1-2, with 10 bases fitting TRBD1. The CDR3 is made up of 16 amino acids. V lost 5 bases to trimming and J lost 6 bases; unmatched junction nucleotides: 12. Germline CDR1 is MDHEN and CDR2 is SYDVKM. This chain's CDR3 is CASSPSPGTGADGYTF. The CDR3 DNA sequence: TGTGCCAGCAGTCCCTCTCCTGGGACAGGGGCGGATGGCTACACCTTC.

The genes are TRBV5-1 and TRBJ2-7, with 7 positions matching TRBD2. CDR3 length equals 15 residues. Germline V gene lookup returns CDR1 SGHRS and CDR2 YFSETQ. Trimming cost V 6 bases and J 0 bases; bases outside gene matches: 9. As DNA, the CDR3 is TGCGCCAGCACCCATAGCGGGTTAGGCTCCTACGAGCAGTACTTC. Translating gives CASTHSGLGSYEQYF.

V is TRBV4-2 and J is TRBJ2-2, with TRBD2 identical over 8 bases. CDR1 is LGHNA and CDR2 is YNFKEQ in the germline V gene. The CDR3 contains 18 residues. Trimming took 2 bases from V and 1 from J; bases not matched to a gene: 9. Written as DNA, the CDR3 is TGTGCCAGCAGCCAACCTGACGGGACTAGGGAGAACACCGGGGAGCTGTTTTTT. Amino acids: CASSQPDGTRENTGELFF.

As DNA, the CDR3 is TGTGCCAGCAGTGAACGGACAGGGGAGGGAGAAAAACTGTTTTTT. It encodes CASSERTGEGEKLFF. The J gene is TRBJ1-4, the V gene TRBV6-1; 9 positions agree with TRBD1. CDR1 is MNHNS and CDR2 is SASEGT in the germline V gene. J was trimmed by 8 bases and V by 2 bases; bases with no gene match: 6. The CDR3 has 15 amino acids.